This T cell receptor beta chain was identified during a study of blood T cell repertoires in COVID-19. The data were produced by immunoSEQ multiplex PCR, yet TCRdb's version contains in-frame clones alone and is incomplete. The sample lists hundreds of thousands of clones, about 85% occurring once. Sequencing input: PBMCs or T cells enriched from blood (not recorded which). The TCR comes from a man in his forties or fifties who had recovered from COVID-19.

Here the CDR3 reads CASSPGWVNEQFF. The CDR3 DNA reads TGTGCCAGCAGCCCGGGTTGGGTCAATGAGCAGTTCTTC. J is TRBJ2-1 and V is TRBV12-3 or TRBV12-4; D gene unclear. V was shortened by 6 bases and J by 6 bases, with 12 bases between the two germline ends. The CDR3 runs to 13 residues.